The sequence of this T cell receptor (beta chain) was determined in a study of cytomegalovirus exposure and HLA in healthy donors. Study results and limitations: Presence/absence analyses took donor sequencing depth as roughly uniform.

About this clone: What it binds is unknown.

A multiplex PCR was run with 60 Vbeta primers and 13 Jbeta primers. Sequencing was performed with immunoSEQ multiplex PCR; in TCRdb, only in-frame clones are kept and a portion is missing. The sample consists of about 200,000 clones, 82% of them appearing once. Specimen: PBMCs. The clonotype was recovered from a boy younger than 10 in good health and CMV-seronegative.

The CDR3 loop reads CASSLQTDTQYF. In DNA, the CDR3 is TGTGCCAGCAGCTTGCAGACAGATACGCAGTATTTT. The chain couples TRBV7-9 to TRBJ2-3; D remains unclear. V lost 3 bases, J lost 3 bases, and 4 bases lay in between. Germline CDR1 SEHNR, CDR2 FQNEAQ (reference sequence). The CDR3 contains 12 residues.